What follows is one T cell receptor (beta chain) and its context. Here immunoSEQ multiplex PCR was the method, and the copy in TCRdb shows in-frame clones only, minus some. The repertoire consists of over 150,000 clones, with under 90% occurring once and the leading ten covering 10%. The sample belongs to a study of cytomegalovirus exposure and HLA in healthy donors. This CDR3 region has 15 residues. J gave up 3 bases and V 4 bases, and 5 bases lay outside the gene matches. CDR1 and CDR2 (germline): MDHEN, SYDVKM. The sample was PBMCs. The clonotype comes from a woman aged 18-29 years in good health and CMV-seropositive. This rearrangement joins TRBV28 to TRBJ2-5, with 10 bases aligning to TRBD1. CDR3 protein: CASSWSGTGEETQYF. As DNA, the CDR3 is TGTGCCAGCAGTTGGTCCGGGACAGGGGAAGAGACCCAGTACTTC.